Listed below are T cell receptor beta chains from one sample, sequenced in a study of T cell responses to AZD1222 COVID-19 vaccine. Sequencing was performed with immunoSEQ multiplex PCR; in TCRdb, only in-frame clones are kept and a portion is missing. Of 100,000 to 150,000 clones detected, 75% to 85% appear once; the ten largest clones hold roughly a quarter. The sample was peripheral blood, taken 28 days after the second AZD1222 dose. These TCRs come from an adult who received the AZD1222 COVID-19 vaccine. Each CDR3 is given with its conserved first and last residue. D genes are given only for firm matches. Not all rows give a size; the values are once, few, many and, for expanded clones, a class.

J gene | V gene | D gene | CDR3 length | clone size | CDR3 DNA | CDR3 protein
TRBJ2-3 | TRBV20-1 | TRBD2 | 15 | NA | TGCAGTGCTAGTGGAGCTAGCGGGGGCACAGATACGCAGTATTTT | CSASGASGGTDTQYF
TRBJ2-5 | TRBV9 | NA | 17 | NA | TGTGCCAGCAGCGTCAACTTCATACGGGTACGGATAGAGACCCAGTACTTC | CASSVNFIRVRIETQYF
TRBJ2-3 | TRBV5-1 | NA | 15 | once | TGCGCCAGCAGCTTGGTTTTGGCTAGCACAGATACGCAGTATTTT | CASSLVLASTDTQYF
TRBJ2-1 | TRBV11-2 | TRBD2 | 18 | NA | TGTGCCAGCAGCTTAGAGGGACTAGCGGGGGGAATCTACAATGAGCAGTTCTTC | CASSLEGLAGGIYNEQFF
TRBJ1-1 | TRBV9 | NA | 16 | NA | TGTGCCAGCAGCGGGACCTCGGACAGACCGAACACTGAAGCTTTCTTT | CASSGTSDRPNTEAFF
TRBJ2-7 | TRBV11-2 | TRBD1 | 15 | NA | TGTGCCAGCAGCTTCGGGACAGGGTTTAGCTACGAGCAGTACTTC | CASSFGTGFSYEQYF
TRBJ1-4 | TRBV7-8 | NA | 16 | NA | TGTGCCAGCAGCTTAGTGGTTGGAGGGGCCGGTGAAAAACTGTTTTTT | CASSLVVGGAGEKLFF
TRBJ1-2 | TRBV18 | NA | 17 | NA | TGTGCCAGCTCACCCCCGGGTTCGTCAGGGGACGTCTATGGCTACACCTTC | CASSPPGSSGDVYGYTF
TRBJ1-4 | TRBV27 | NA | 16 | NA | TGTGCCAGCAGTTTTCTCAGGGGCGGGGGGAATGAAAAACTGTTTTTT | CASSFLRGGGNEKLFF
TRBJ2-1 | TRBV9 | TRBD1 | 15 | NA | TGTGCCAGCAGCGTAGAGGGACAGAGAAACAATGAGCAGTTCTTC | CASSVEGQRNNEQFF
TRBJ2-7 | TRBV6-5 | NA | 14 | NA | TGTGCCAGCAGTTACAACATCAGCTCCTACGAGCAGTACTTC | CASSYNISSYEQYF
TRBJ2-3 | TRBV4-1 | TRBD2 | 16 | once | TGCGCCAGCAGCCAGGTCCCAGCGGGGCGCACAGATACGCAGTATTTT | CASSQVPAGRTDTQYF
TRBJ1-5 | TRBV19 | NA | 13 | NA | TGTGCCAGTACCGGGGGCGCGGGGCAGCCCCAGCATTTT | CASTGGAGQPQHF
TRBJ1-4 | TRBV10-3 | NA | 13 | once | TGTGCCATTCAACGGACAACTAATGAAAAACTGTTTTTT | CAIQRTTNEKLFF
TRBJ2-3 | TRBV15 | NA | 12 | NA | TGTGCCACCAGCAGGGGCGTAGCTACGCAGTATTTT | CATSRGVATQYF
TRBJ1-2 | TRBV24-1 | NA | 13 | NA | TGTGCCACCAGTGATTTGCCGGACTATGGCTACACCTTC | CATSDLPDYGYTF
TRBJ1-1 | TRBV7-2 | NA | 13 | NA | TGTGCCAGCAGCAGGGGGAAGAACACTGAAGCTTTCTTT | CASSRGKNTEAFF
TRBJ2-6 | TRBV9 | NA | 15 | NA | TGTGCCAGCAGCGTCCCCCGGGGTGGGGCCAACGTCCTGACTTTC | CASSVPRGGANVLTF
TRBJ1-3 | TRBV19 | TRBD1 | 16 | NA | TGTGCCAGTAGTGCACGGACAGGACTCTCTGGAAACACCATATATTTT | CASSARTGLSGNTIYF
TRBJ2-7 | TRBV28 | NA | 15 | NA | TGTGCCAGCAGTACCCGACAGTTACTTTCCTACGAGCAGTACTTC | CASSTRQLLSYEQYF
TRBJ1-2 | TRBV3-1/TRBV3-2 | NA | 14 | NA | TGTGCCAGCAGCCGGATGACAGGCCCCTATGGCTACACCTTC | CASSRMTGPYGYTF
TRBJ2-3 | TRBV19 | TRBD1 | 15 | once | TGTGCCACACGACCCATGGACAGGAACACAGATACGCAGTATTTT | CATRPMDRNTDTQYF
TRBJ2-2 | TRBV6-2/TRBV6-3 | TRBD2 | 15 | NA | TGTGCCAGCAGCCCCCCCGGGGGGATAACCGGGGAGCTGTTTTTT | CASSPPGGITGELFF
TRBJ1-1 | TRBV7-2 | NA | 15 | NA | TGTGCCAGCAGCTTTTCGGTAACAGCGAACACTGAAGCTTTCTTT | CASSFSVTANTEAFF
TRBJ2-5 | TRBV7-2 | NA | 14 | NA | TGTGCCAGCAAAATGGTGGGGGGGCCCGAGACCCAGTACTTC | CASKMVGGPETQYF
TRBJ1-2 | TRBV19 | TRBD1 | 15 | NA | TGTGCCAGTAGTACCCCAGCAGGGGGCGTTTCTGGCTACACCTTC | CASSTPAGGVSGYTF
TRBJ1-5 | TRBV24-1 | NA | 13 | NA | TGTGCCACCAGTGATTTGCTGGGCAGGGGACAGCATTTT | CATSDLLGRGQHF
TRBJ2-1 | TRBV9 | NA | 12 | once | TGTGCCAGCAGCGTAGCTGTCAATGAGCAGTTCTTC | CASSVAVNEQFF
TRBJ1-1 | TRBV12-3/TRBV12-4 | NA | 8 | NA | TGTGCCAGCAGTTTGGCTTTCTTT | CASSLAFF
TRBJ1-2 | TRBV13 | NA | 14 | once | TGTGCCAGCAGCGGAACCGGGACCTTAGGGGGCTACACCTTC | CASSGTGTLGGYTF
TRBJ1-1 | TRBV19 | NA | 13 | few | TGTGCCAGTAGTATTCACCCCGTTTCTGAAGCTTTCTTT | CASSIHPVSEAFF
TRBJ2-1 | TRBV24-1 | TRBD2 | 16 | NA | TGTGCCACCAGTGACCCGGGACTAGCGGACTTCAATGAGCAGTTCTTC | CATSDPGLADFNEQFF
TRBJ1-1 | TRBV5-6 | NA | 14 | few | TGTGCCAGCAGCTTGGAGCGGGGCTACACTGAAGCTTTCTTT | CASSLERGYTEAFF
TRBJ1-5 | TRBV10-2 | NA | 18 | NA | TGCGCCAGCAGTGAGTTAAACCCGAGTCGGGCTAGCAATCAGCCCCAGCATTTT | CASSELNPSRASNQPQHF
TRBJ1-1 | TRBV6-1 | NA | 13 | few | TGTGCCAGCAGTGATGGACAGCACTTAGGAGCTTTCTTT | CASSDGQHLGAFF
TRBJ1-2 | TRBV9 | NA | 15 | NA | TGTGCCAGCAGCGTAGGGGGCGCGGCTAACTATGGCTACACCTTC | CASSVGGAANYGYTF
TRBJ1-4 | TRBV5-4 | NA | 16 | NA | TGTGCCAGCAGCGACAGTAACCGGGACGGCAATGAAAAACTGTTTTTT | CASSDSNRDGNEKLFF
TRBJ1-6 | TRBV9 | NA | 15 | few | TGTGCCAGCAGCGACCGACGACAGAGTAATTCACCCCTCCACTTT | CASSDRRQSNSPLHF
TRBJ2-5 | TRBV12-5 | NA | 14 | NA | TGTGCTAGTGGGGATGGGTCGAACTCGGAGACCCAGTACTTC | CASGDGSNSETQYF
TRBJ1-2 | TRBV6-5 | NA | 13 | few | TGTGCCAGCAGTTACTTGGGGGGCTCTGGCTACACCTTC | CASSYLGGSGYTF
TRBJ2-5 | TRBV23-1 | NA | 16 | NA | TGCGCCAGCAGCTCCCGACAGGAGGGGGGCCAAGAGACCCAGTACTTC | CASSSRQEGGQETQYF
TRBJ2-6 | TRBV3-1/TRBV3-2 | TRBD1 | 20 | NA | TGTGCCAGCAGCCAAGATCCGACCGGGACAGCCGACTCTGGGGCCAACGTCCTGACTTTC | CASSQDPTGTADSGANVLTF
TRBJ1-2 | TRBV7-2 | NA | 15 | NA | TGTGCCAGCAGCCCGGGGAGAGCCAACTATGGCGGCTACACCTTC | CASSPGRANYGGYTF
TRBJ2-3 | TRBV23-1 | TRBD1 | 19 | NA | TGCGCCAGCAGTCAATCCTACTACCGGACAGGGGCGCCCCCAGATACGCAGTATTTT | CASSQSYYRTGAPPDTQYF
TRBJ1-4 | TRBV7-2 | NA | 15 | NA | TGTGCCAGCAGCTTAGACGCGGGAGTCGGGGAAAAACTGTTTTTT | CASSLDAGVGEKLFF
TRBJ1-1 | TRBV7-9 | NA | 15 | NA | TGTGCCAGCAGCTTCGGGGGAACCGGGGGTACTGAAGCTTTCTTT | CASSFGGTGGTEAFF
TRBJ1-2 | TRBV7-2 | NA | 14 | many | TGTGCCAGCACCTCCGTTTCGACAGGCTATGGCTACACCTTC | CASTSVSTGYGYTF
TRBJ1-4 | TRBV5-1 | NA | 14 | NA | TGCGCCAGCAGCTTCGGGCAGCCTAATGAAAAACTGTTTTTT | CASSFGQPNEKLFF